A single sample gave rise to the 10 T cell receptor beta chains below, sequenced in a study of monozygotic twins with inflammatory bowel disease. TCRdb reprocessed the 5' RACE reads; each CDR3 protein has one entry and no DNA is given. The sample's table shows over 110,000 distinct CDR3 sequences. Source material: blood. The receptors come from a human donor with ulcerative colitis or Crohn's disease, or a healthy co-twin of an affected twin (not recorded which).

The chain is built from TRBV5-1 and TRBJ1-4. The CDR3 is 14 amino acids. Germline-derived CDR1 and CDR2 are SGHRS and YFSETQ. CDR3 loop: CASSLRAVNEKLFF. Complete variable domain (other parts from reference TRBV5-1 and TRBJ1-4): KAGVTQTPRYLIKTRGQQVTLSCSPISGHRSVSWYQQTPGQGLQFLFEYFSETQRNKGNFPGRFSGRQFSNSRSEMNVSTLELGDSALYLCASSLRAVNEKLFFGSGTQLSVL.

The chain recombines TRBV6-2 or TRBV6-3 with TRBJ1-5. The CDR3 is 11 residues long. Germline V lookup: CDR1 MNHEY, CDR2 SVGEGT. The CDR3 reads CASSQGQPQHF.

The V call is TRBV20-1, the J call TRBJ2-3; the D gene TCRdb calls, TRBD1, cannot be checked with no DNA. The CDR3 has 15 amino acids. Germline values: CDR1 DFQATT, CDR2 SNEGSKA (reference sequence). CDR3 region: CSALDRGLDTDTQYF.

The chain couples TRBV20-1 to TRBJ1-3. Germline-derived CDR1 and CDR2 are DFQATT and SNEGSKA (reference sequence). The CDR3 has 16 residues. The CDR3 reads CSASPFEAASGNTIYF.

The chain combines TRBV6-1 with TRBJ2-6; TCRdb lists TRBD1, though no DNA is available to test this call. Germline lookup yields CDR1 MNHNS and CDR2 SASEGT. This CDR3 spans 16 amino acids. CDR3 in amino acids: CASTSGDASGANVLTF.

The rearrangement joins TRBV5-1 to TRBJ1-1. Germline CDR1 is SGHRS and CDR2 is YFSETQ. The CDR3 loop spans 14 amino acids. CDR3 sequence: CASTLQYRNTEAFF.

The gene calls are TRBV6-2 or TRBV6-3 and TRBJ2-7; with no DNA, the TCRdb D assignment of TRBD1 cannot be verified. The CDR3 covers 16 residues. Looked up from germline, CDR1 is MNHEY and CDR2 is SVGEGT. This CDR3 is CASTTLTGGISYEQYF.

The gene calls are TRBV19 and TRBJ1-5. Germline loops: CDR1 LNHDA, CDR2 SQIVND (reference sequence). The CDR3 extends over 13 amino acids. The CDR3 region is CASSVAGNQPQHF.

The chain carries TRBV5-1 and TRBJ2-7; TCRdb picks TRBD1, but there is no DNA to check that call. Germline CDR1 reads SGHRS; CDR2 reads YFSETQ. CDR3 size: 16 residues. CDR3 region: CASSLGGQDINYEQYF.

The chain combines TRBV5-6 with TRBJ1-2; TCRdb outputs TRBD1, but without DNA this stays unchecked. Germline CDR1 reads SGHDT; CDR2 reads YYEEEE. The CDR3 is made up of 15 amino acids. The CDR3 is CASSLSMGGYYGYTF. Full variable domain (outside the CDR3, taken from reference TRBV5-6 and TRBJ1-2): DAGVTQSPTHLIKTRGQQVTLRCSPKSGHDTVSWYQQALGQGPQFIFQYYEEEERQRGNFPDRFSGHQFPNYSSELNVNALLLGDSALYLCASSLSMGGYYGYTFGSGTRLTVV.